A selection of T cell receptor beta chains follows, all from one sample in a study of blood T cell repertoires in COVID-19. Profiled with immunoSEQ multiplex PCR; TCRdb holds only in-frame clones, not every one. Of under 350,000 clones listed, about nine tenths were seen once; the top ten hold less than 2%. Sequencing used PBMCs or T cells enriched from blood (not recorded which). These receptors originate from a woman aged 35 to 49 who had recovered from COVID-19. Both conserved end residues are part of each CDR3. Fields, in order: V gene, clone size, J gene, D gene, CDR3 protein, CDR3 DNA. The D gene is left open where the match is weak. Some rows have no size entry. The others give once, few or many, or a class for an expanded clone.

TRBV3-1/TRBV3-2	NA	TRBJ1-5	NA	CASSGATPYQPQHF	TGTGCCAGCAGCGGAGCAACACCCTATCAGCCCCAGCATTTT
TRBV20-1	NA	TRBJ2-1	NA	CSASTNNEQFF	TGCAGTGCTAGCACTAACAATGAGCAGTTCTTC
TRBV4-1	NA	TRBJ2-7	TRBD1	CASSHIASGGRGLYEQYF	TGCGCCAGCAGCCATATAGCTTCCGGTGGAAGGGGGCTCTACGAGCAGTACTTC
TRBV19	NA	TRBJ1-1	NA	CASSMRVTVNTEAFF	TGTGCCAGTAGTATGCGAGTTACGGTGAACACTGAAGCTTTCTTT
TRBV9	NA	TRBJ2-3	TRBD2	CASSLGGASDTQYF	TGTGCCAGCAGTCTCGGGGGGGCCTCGGATACGCAGTATTTT
TRBV27	once	TRBJ1-4	TRBD1	CASSQTGGSYVKLFF	TGTGCCAGCAGTCAAACAGGGGGCTCGTATGTAAAACTGTTTTTT
TRBV27	NA	TRBJ1-1	NA	CASSFRVSLKAFF	TGTGCCAGCAGTTTTAGAGTCTCCCTCAAAGCTTTCTTT
TRBV12-5	NA	TRBJ1-5	TRBD1	CASGPGQGNQPQHF	TGTGCTAGTGGTCCCGGACAGGGGAATCAGCCCCAGCATTTT
TRBV7-3	NA	TRBJ1-2	NA	CASSFKQGRVYGYTF	TGTGCCAGCAGCTTCAAACAGGGACGGGTATATGGCTACACCTTC
TRBV18	NA	TRBJ2-5	TRBD1	CASSPGTGLIETQYF	TGTGCCAGCTCACCAGGGACAGGGTTGATAGAGACCCAGTACTTC
TRBV5-1	NA	TRBJ2-6	TRBD1	CASSLDGQGASGANVLTF	TGCGCCAGCAGCTTGGATGGACAGGGAGCCTCTGGGGCCAACGTCCTGACTTTC
TRBV3-1/TRBV3-2	NA	TRBJ2-7	NA	CASSRGPGFEQYF	TGTGCCAGCAGCCGGGGCCCCGGGTTCGAGCAGTACTTC
TRBV29-1	NA	TRBJ1-2	NA	CSVDTGLDYTF	TGCAGCGTTGATACGGGGTTAGACTACACCTTC
TRBV19	NA	TRBJ1-2	TRBD1	CASRSSGTGYGYTF	TGTGCCAGTAGGTCTTCCGGGACAGGGTATGGCTACACCTTC
TRBV18	NA	TRBJ2-7	NA	CASSRDTSSYEQYF	TGTGCCAGCTCCCGAGACACAAGCTCCTACGAGCAGTACTTC
TRBV19	NA	TRBJ1-3	NA	CASRVPGSGNTIYF	TGTGCCAGTAGGGTTCCCGGTTCTGGAAACACCATATATTTT
TRBV5-5	NA	TRBJ2-5	NA	CASSHGLTGETQYF	TGTGCCAGCAGCCACGGACTCACGGGGGAGACCCAGTACTTC
TRBV18	few	TRBJ1-2	NA	CASSLLDRGYTF	TGTGCCAGCTCACTATTAGACAGGGGCTACACCTTC
TRBV7-2	NA	TRBJ2-3	NA	CASSLGRGDTQYF	TGTGCCAGCAGCTTGGGTAGGGGGGATACGCAGTATTTT
TRBV5-5	many	TRBJ1-2	NA	CASSLPGAQGGYTF	TGTGCCAGCAGCTTGCCCGGGGCCCAGGGGGGCTACACCTTC
TRBV7-2	NA	TRBJ2-7	NA	CASSLNFRSSYEQYF	TGTGCCAGCAGCTTGAATTTTCGGAGCTCCTACGAGCAGTACTTC
TRBV3-1/TRBV3-2	NA	TRBJ2-5	TRBD2	CASSRRAGGEETQYF	TGTGCCAGCAGCCGGCGAGCGGGGGGTGAAGAGACCCAGTACTTC
TRBV18	once	TRBJ1-1	NA	CASSPRQDTEAFF	TGTGCCAGCTCACCACGACAGGACACTGAAGCTTTCTTT
TRBV4-1	NA	TRBJ1-3	TRBD1	CASSQETGNLGNTIYF	TGCGCCAGCAGCCAAGAGACAGGGAACCTTGGAAACACCATATATTTT
TRBV5-6	NA	TRBJ1-1	NA	CASSRPTGLRTEAFF	TGTGCCAGCAGCCGACCGACAGGTCTAAGGACTGAAGCTTTCTTT
TRBV7-9	NA	TRBJ1-6	TRBD1	CASSLRGRNYNSPLHF	TGTGCCAGCAGCTTAAGGGGGCGTAACTATAATTCACCCCTCCACTTT
TRBV4-1	NA	TRBJ2-5	TRBD1	CASSLTGGEETQYF	TGCGCCAGCAGTCTGACAGGGGGCGAAGAGACCCAGTACTTC
TRBV11-2	NA	TRBJ2-5	NA	CASSQRLDKETQYF	TGTGCCAGCAGCCAAAGACTAGACAAAGAGACCCAGTACTTC
TRBV7-9	NA	TRBJ2-7	NA	CASSLVQGPYEQYF	TGTGCCAGCAGCTTAGTCCAGGGTCCTTACGAGCAGTACTTC
TRBV19	NA	TRBJ1-1	TRBD1	CASSAGTAGNTEAFF	TGTGCCAGTAGTGCCGGGACAGCGGGTAACACTGAAGCTTTCTTT
TRBV5-1	NA	TRBJ2-7	NA	CASSLGTASYEQYF	TGCGCCAGCAGCTTGGGGACAGCCTCCTACGAGCAGTACTTC
TRBV7-2	NA	TRBJ1-2	NA	CASSAGRGYGYTF	TGTGCCAGCAGCGCAGGGAGGGGTTATGGCTACACCTTC
TRBV6-5	NA	TRBJ1-1	NA	CASSTSSEGNTEAFF	TGTGCCAGCAGTACCTCCTCGGAGGGAAACACTGAAGCTTTCTTT
TRBV2	NA	TRBJ2-5	NA	CASSEDSQETQYF	TGTGCCAGCAGTGAAGACAGTCAAGAGACCCAGTACTTC
TRBV5-8	few	TRBJ1-3	TRBD1	CASSKGQTLSGNTIYF	TGTGCCAGCAGCAAGGGACAGACACTCTCTGGAAACACCATATATTTT
TRBV7-2	NA	TRBJ2-1	TRBD2	CASSLDFSGGEQFF	TGTGCCAGCAGCTTAGATTTCTCGGGGGGTGAGCAGTTCTTC
TRBV10-3	NA	TRBJ2-7	TRBD2	CAISESPGGKGSYEQYF	TGTGCCATCAGTGAGAGTCCGGGGGGGAAGGGATCCTACGAGCAGTACTTC
TRBV12-5	NA	TRBJ2-3	TRBD1	CASGDRADTQYF	TGTGCTAGTGGGGACAGGGCAGATACGCAGTATTTT
TRBV7-8	NA	TRBJ1-2	NA	CASSSAAGYGYTF	TGTGCCAGCAGCAGTGCGGCGGGCTATGGCTACACCTTC
TRBV29-1	NA	TRBJ1-1	NA	CSVGGWVTEAFF	TGCAGCGTTGGCGGATGGGTCACTGAAGCTTTCTTT
TRBV5-5	NA	TRBJ1-1	TRBD1	CASSFDRDFGYMNTEAFF	TGTGCCAGCAGCTTTGACAGGGACTTTGGTTATATGAACACTGAAGCTTTCTTT
TRBV29-1	NA	TRBJ1-1	TRBD1	CSAGGQGDTEAFF	TGCAGCGCCGGAGGACAGGGGGACACTGAAGCTTTCTTT
TRBV7-8	once	TRBJ2-1	TRBD1	CASSLDRGAWNEQFF	TGTGCCAGCAGCTTAGACAGGGGAGCTTGGAATGAGCAGTTCTTC
TRBV5-1	NA	TRBJ2-6	NA	CASSPQSGANVLTF	TGCGCCAGCAGCCCCCAATCTGGGGCCAACGTCCTGACTTTC
TRBV7-2	once	TRBJ1-4	TRBD1	CASSSQGTTNEKLFF	TGTGCCAGCAGCTCACAGGGGACTACTAATGAAAAACTGTTTTTT